This TCR beta chain was sequenced for a study of CD8 T cells in Susac syndrome. When the RNA was reverse transcribed, random hexamers were used with an input of about 0.5 to 1 ug. An immunoSEQ multiplex PCR generated amplified TCR beta CDR3 products spanning 54 Vbeta and 13 Jbeta. One entry per CDR3 protein, called by TCRdb with MiXCR from the immunoSEQ multiplex PCR reads. The table includes 150,000 to 200,000 distinct CDR3 sequences, 80% to 95% detected once. V gave up 0 bases and J gave up 2 bases; unmatched junction bases: 5. Looked up from germline, CDR1 is KGHSH and CDR2 is LQKENI. This CDR3 has 16 residues.

V and J are TRBV18 and TRBJ2-3; 7 bases align to TRBD2. The source material was CD4+ T cells from PBMCs. The sequence was collected from a human donor in good health. The CDR3 nucleotides read TGTGCCAGCTCACCACCGAGCCTAGCGGTCACAGATACGCAGTATTTT. Translating gives CASSPPSLAVTDTQYF.